The 10 T cell receptor beta chains below were found in one sample sequenced in a study of low-dose radiotherapy and immunotherapy resistance in tumors (dated by TCRdb to between 2021 and 2024). Interpreted using the paper, the time point label stands for: after trial treatment. According to the study, the label for this sample's treatment or condition signals: LDRT plus nivolumab, ipilimumab, low-dose cyclophosphamide and aspirin (RACIN trial). Sequencing was performed on an Illumina HiSeq 2500. To make first-strand cDNA, Superscript III was used along with a set of TRAV- and TRBV-specific primers so that both the TCRalpha and TCRbeta chains were covered. TCRs were amplified with Phusion for about 20 PCR cycles using a constant-region primer together with the adapter attached to the V primers. The raw public reads went through TCRdb reprocessing: fastp at Q25, MiXCR clone calling, in-frame beta chains kept. Duplicate CDR3 protein sequences are folded into a single record with the most common DNA and genes. This sample gives 75,000 to 95,000 distinct CDR3 sequences in total; 20% to 25% of them show up just once. Of the sample, around 13% falls within the top ten clones.

Sequenced material: PBMCs, taken after low-dose radiotherapy plus immunotherapy. Source of these receptors: a female donor with ovarian cancer.

The sample holds many counts of this clonotype. The V gene is TRBV19, the J gene TRBJ2-5; tentative D call: TRBD1 (6 bases). Trimming took 5 bases from V and 3 from J, leaving 10 bases between them. Germline V gene sequence: CDR1 LNHDA, CDR2 SQIVND (reference sequence). The CDR3 spans 13 residues. The CDR3 bases are TGTGCCAGTAGTGTCCACAGGGAAGAGACCCAGTACTTC. This sequence encodes CASSVHREETQYF.

This clonotype was recorded at least ten times. The rearrangement links TRBV7-2 to TRBJ2-3, with 12 bases matching TRBD2. The CDR3 totals 15 residues. The germline V gene has CDR1 SGHTA and CDR2 FQGNSA. V lost 5 bases and J lost 4; bases outside the gene matches: 4. CDR3 amino acids: CASSVTSGGADTQYF. The CDR3 DNA sequence: TGTGCCAGCAGCGTGACTAGCGGGGGAGCAGATACGCAGTATTTT.

The chain has TRBV19 and TRBJ2-7; 11 bases map to TRBD2. The CDR3 covers 15 residues. The germline gives CDR1 LNHDA, CDR2 SQIVND (reference sequence). The V and J ends lost 6 bases and 3 bases, in that order; junction bases with no gene match: 7. The CDR3 DNA is TGTGCCAGTAGGTTACTAGCGGGAGATAGCTACGAGCAGTACTTC. This translates into CASRLLAGDSYEQYF. Full variable domain (remainder filled in from reference TRBV19 and TRBJ2-7): DGGITQSPKYLFRKEGQNVTLSCEQNLNHDAMYWYRQDPGQGLRLIYYSQIVNDFQKGDIAEGYSVSREKKESFPLTVTSAQKNPTAFYLCASRLLAGDSYEQYFGPGTRLTVT.

The J gene is TRBJ2-7, the V gene TRBV20-1, with D perhaps matching TRBD2 (5 bases). The CDR3 length is 15 residues. Trimming took 3 bases from V and 0 from J, leaving 15 bases between them. Germline V gene data show CDR1 as DFQATT and CDR2 as SNEGSKA (reference sequence). For the CDR3, the DNA is TGCAGTGCTAGTGGTGCCAAGCGGTACTCCTACGAGCAGTACTTC. This sequence encodes CSASGAKRYSYEQYF.

This clonotype was picked up many times. The chain carries TRBV5-1 and TRBJ1-3; D remains ambiguous. Germline V CDR1 and CDR2: SGHRS, YFSETQ. The CDR3 contains 15 residues. V was cut by 4 bases and J by 0 bases, with 11 bases left in between. The CDR3 loop reads CASSVWGSSGNTIYF. DNA for the CDR3: TGCGCCAGCAGCGTGTGGGGTAGCTCTGGAAACACCATATATTTT.

Points on this clonotype: A much larger clone lies a single base off, so this may be a read error. This chain connects TRBV20-1 to TRBJ2-1, with TRBD2 identical over 9 bases. The CDR3 spans 18 residues. V was pared by 5 bases and J by 2 bases, with 16 bases of the junction left unmatched. Germline-derived CDR1 and CDR2 are DFQATT and SNEGSKA (reference sequence). Written as DNA, the CDR3 is TGCAGTGCTGGAGGACCCGGGACTTGCGGGAGGGCCTACAATGAGCAGTTCTTC. Translated, it gives CSAGGPGTCGRAYNEQFF.

This clonotype was seen at least ten times. CDR3 amino acids: CAPVRRESRTDTQYF. The CDR3 nucleotides read TGTGCCCCCGTGCGGCGGGAGTCACGCACAGATACGCAGTATTTT. The V and J genes are TRBV6-4 and TRBJ2-3, with 7 bases lining up with TRBD2. J was trimmed by 1 base and V by 11 bases; bases with no gene match: 12. This CDR3 contains 15 residues. Looked up from germline, CDR1 is MRHNA and CDR2 is SNTAGT.

To note about this clonotype: Being one base from a much bigger clone, this may be a read error. The CDR3 carries no conserved terminal phenylalanine or tryptophan, so it likely arises from a read error. The V call is TRBV7-3, the J call TRBJ2-1; D unresolved. CDR1 is SGHTA and CDR2 is FQGTGA in the germline V gene. CDR3 size: 15 residues. Trimming pared 3 bases from V and 0 bases from J, leaving 9 bases between. The CDR3 sequence: CASSFLQSSYNEQFI. The CDR3 DNA is TGTGCCAGCAGCTTTCTCCAAAGCTCCTACAATGAGCAGTTCATC.

This clonotype came up many times. The chain has TRBV5-1 and TRBJ2-7; D is tentatively TRBD1 or TRBD2 (6 bases each). V lost 4 bases to trimming and J lost 6 bases, with 20 bases between them. The CDR3 is 15 amino acids. CDR1 is SGHRS, CDR2 YFSETQ, per germline. This CDR3 is CASSPGVGGTLEQYF. DNA of the CDR3: TGCGCCAGCAGCCCCGGGGTAGGGGGGACCCTCGAGCAGTACTTC. The full variable domain, with the rest looked up from reference TRBV5-1 and TRBJ2-7, is KAGVTQTPRYLIKTRGQQVTLSCSPISGHRSVSWYQQTPGQGLQFLFEYFSETQRNKGNFPGRFSGRQFSNSRSEMNVSTLELGDSALYLCASSPGVGGTLEQYFGPGTRLTVT.

This clonotype showed up many times. The V call is TRBV11-2, the J call TRBJ2-1; the match to TRBD1 covers 10 bases. V shed 2 bases, J shed 5 bases, and the junction held 3 bases outside the gene matches. Germline CDR1 SGHAT, CDR2 FQNNGV. The CDR3 is 15 residues long. CDR3 sequence reads: CASSLTGQGNNEQFF. The CDR3 DNA reads TGTGCCAGCAGCTTAACGGGACAGGGGAACAATGAGCAGTTCTTC. Combining the CDR3 with reference TRBV11-2 and TRBJ2-1 gives the whole variable domain EAGVAQSPRYKIIEKRQSVAFWCNPISGHATLYWYQQILGQGPKLLIQFQNNGVVDDSQLPKDRFSAERLKGVDSTLKIQPAKLEDSAVYLCASSLTGQGNNEQFFGPGTRLTVL.